The 27 T cell receptor beta chains presented below share a single source sample, sequenced in a study of blood T cells in healthy people across ages. Primers used in a second PCR of roughly 6 to 12 cycles were a sample-barcoded 5' primer and a J-beta primer mix. TCRdb re-analysed the 5' RACE reads in MiXCR, keeping a single row per CDR3 protein. The sample holds roughly 800,000 distinct CDR3 sequences, roughly 64% seen once. The sequencing sample was made of blood. These TCRs come from a man aged 30-40 years in good health.

J is TRBJ2-5 and V is TRBV20-1; 11 bases agree with TRBD2. Germline lookup yields CDR1 DFQATT and CDR2 SNEGSKA (reference sequence). This CDR3 is 14 amino acids long. V gave up 3 bases and J gave up 5 bases; unmatched junction bases: 5. CDR3 sequence reads: CSASTSGSSETQYF. The CDR3 DNA sequence: TGCAGTGCTAGTACTAGCGGGAGCTCGGAGACCCAGTACTTC.

This clonotype was counted only a few times. This chain links TRBV6-2 or TRBV6-3 with TRBJ2-7, with 15 nucleotides matching TRBD2. Germline CDR1 MNHEY, CDR2 SVGEGT. V dropped 0 bases and J dropped 4; count of bases not matched to a gene: 4. CDR3 length: 17 residues. The CDR3 DNA reads as TGTGCCAGCAGTTACTCGGGACTAGCGGGAGGCCCGTACGAGCAGTACTTC. As protein: CASSYSGLAGGPYEQYF.

The V call is TRBV2, the J call TRBJ2-7; 9 bases are a match to TRBD2. The CDR3 consists of 14 residues. Germline trimming cut 3 bases from V and 2 bases from J; bases unmatched to any gene: 2. Germline values: CDR1 SNHLY, CDR2 FYNNEI. Here the CDR3 DNA reads TGTGCCAGCAGTGAGCGGGAGGGAACCTACGAGCAGTACTTC. The encoded protein is CASSEREGTYEQYF.

The CDR3 here is CAISEAGAYYGYTF. The CDR3 region has the DNA TGTGCCATCAGTGAGGCGGGGGCTTACTATGGCTACACCTTC. The J gene is TRBJ1-2, the V gene TRBV10-3, with D maybe TRBD1 (6 bases). Germline-derived CDR1 and CDR2 are ENHRY and SYGVKD. Trimming removed 2 bases from V and 3 bases from J, with 10 bases in between. CDR3 length: 14 amino acids.

The V gene is TRBV7-2, the J gene TRBJ2-6; a possible D gene is TRBD1 (5 bases). The CDR3 covers 15 residues. CDR1 is SGHTA and CDR2 is FQGNSA in the germline V gene. V was clipped by 2 bases and J by 3 bases, with 8 bases between them. The chain's CDR3 is CASSLNQGGANVLTF. The CDR3 DNA sequence: TGTGCCAGCAGCTTAAATCAGGGTGGGGCCAACGTCCTGACTTTC.

The chain couples TRBV4-2 to TRBJ2-7; D may be TRBD1 (6 bases). Germline V gives CDR1 LGHNA, CDR2 YNFKEQ. The CDR3 spans 14 residues. Trimming cost V 5 bases and J 2 bases, with 13 bases left between them. CDR3 DNA sequence: TGTGCCAGCAGCTCAGGGGCGACCCCCTACGAGCAGTACTTC. It encodes CASSSGATPYEQYF.

This chain links TRBV5-1 with TRBJ2-1; tentative D call: TRBD2 (5 bases). V was pared by 4 bases and J by 0 bases, with 14 bases between. There are 16 residues in the CDR3. CDR1 is SGHRS and CDR2 is YFSETQ in the germline V gene. The CDR3: CASSQSPGSSYNEQFF. CDR3 bases: TGCGCCAGCAGCCAATCCCCGGGGAGCTCCTACAATGAGCAGTTCTTC.

The CDR3 loop is CASSLWEGSYTF. DNA for the CDR3: TGTGCCAGCAGCCTTTGGGAGGGTAGCTACACCTTC. The chain links TRBV21-1 to TRBJ1-2. TRBV21-1 has pseudogene status. The CDR3 length is 12 residues.

Of note for this clonotype: This may arise from a read error, as a much more abundant clone is one base away. This chain links TRBV2 with TRBJ2-7; D is uncertain. Per the germline V gene, CDR1 is SNHLY and CDR2 is FYNNEI. The CDR3 length is 12 residues. The CDR3: CPSSEERYEQYF. The DNA of the CDR3 is TGTCCCAGCAGTGAGGAGCGCTACGAGCAGTACTTC.

This clonotype occurred a few times. The V and J genes are TRBV20-1 and TRBJ2-7; D not certain. Deletions cut 0 bases from V and 3 bases from J, with 12 bases between. CDR3 size: 14 residues. Germline V gene data show CDR1 as DFQATT and CDR2 as SNEGSKA (reference sequence). The CDR3 protein is CSARDPANYYEQYF. The DNA of the CDR3 is TGCAGTGCTAGAGATCCGGCAAATTACTACGAGCAGTACTTC.

CDR3 in amino acids: CSVEAGTESYEQYF. CDR3 nucleotide sequence: TGCAGCGTTGAAGCCGGGACCGAATCCTACGAGCAGTACTTC. The chain links TRBV29-1 to TRBJ2-7; TRBD1 or TRBD2 may be the D gene (5 bases each). The CDR3 is 14 residues long. V was clipped by 1 base and J by 1 base, with 11 bases between them. From germline, CDR1 is SQVTM and CDR2 ANQGSEA.

This clonotype appeared a few times. J is TRBJ2-5 and V is TRBV29-1; D unresolved. Germline lookup yields CDR1 SQVTM and CDR2 ANQGSEA. The germline V and J ends were trimmed by 4 bases and 5 bases, with 11 bases remaining between them. The CDR3 runs to 12 residues. The CDR3 protein is CSVAEVRETQYF. CDR3 nucleotide sequence: TGCAGCGTTGCCGAGGTTAGGGAGACCCAGTACTTC.

V usage is TRBV29-1 and J usage is TRBJ1-2, with TRBD1 matching over 10 bases. With V trimmed by 8 bases and J by 6 bases, 6 bases remained unmatched. In germline, CDR1 is SQVTM, CDR2 ANQGSEA. CDR3 length: 12 amino acids. DNA of the CDR3: TGCAGCAGGGACAGGGGCGCTCATGGCTACACCTTC. As protein: CSRDRGAHGYTF.

The rearrangement links TRBV10-3 to TRBJ2-3; 8 positions match TRBD2. The trim removed 7 bases at V and 2 bases at J, leaving 8 bases unmatched. Germline V gene lookup returns CDR1 ENHRY and CDR2 SYGVKD. This CDR3 is 15 amino acids long. The CDR3 region is CAITAGLADTDTQYF. CDR3 DNA: TGTGCCATCACCGCCGGACTAGCTGACACAGATACGCAGTATTTT.

The chain uses TRBV27 and TRBJ2-1; 11 bases map to TRBD1. J lost 7 bases, V lost 6 bases, and 8 bases had no gene match. The CDR3 runs 15 residues. Germline loops: CDR1 MNHEY, CDR2 SMNVEV (reference sequence). The CDR3 DNA is TGTGCCAGCAGGTGGCGGGGACAGGGGGTTAATGAGCAGTTCTTC. It specifies CASRWRGQGVNEQFF.

This clonotype showed up just a few times. V gene TRBV7-9 combines with J gene TRBJ2-7; D is unclear. The ends were cut back, 4 bases at V and 3 bases at J, with 13 bases in the middle. CDR3 length: 14 amino acids. Germline values: CDR1 SEHNR, CDR2 FQNEAQ (reference sequence). The CDR3 loop reads CASSYLTDNYEQYF. CDR3 sequence (DNA): TGTGCCAGCAGCTACCTTACAGACAACTACGAGCAGTACTTC.

The chain combines TRBV4-1 with TRBJ2-5, with D perhaps TRBD2 (5 bases). With 0 bases removed from V and 4 bases from J, the gap between germline ends came to 12 bases. Germline V gives CDR1 MGHRA, CDR2 YSYEKL. There are 15 residues in the CDR3. The CDR3 is CASSQDSPSRETQYF. The CDR3 coding sequence is TGCGCCAGCAGCCAAGACTCACCTAGCCGAGAGACCCAGTACTTC.

The gene calls are TRBV7-2 and TRBJ2-1, with D hard to call. Per germline, CDR1 SGHTA and CDR2 FQGNSA. The CDR3 sequence is 14 residues long. V gave up 5 bases and J gave up 8 bases, with 16 bases separating them. The chain's CDR3 is CASSARKDTHEQFF. The CDR3 coding sequence is TGTGCCAGCAGCGCCCGAAAAGACACCCATGAGCAGTTCTTC.

J is TRBJ2-7 and V is TRBV28; possibly TRBD2 for D (6 bases). V was clipped by 4 bases and J by 0 bases, with 10 bases between them. This CDR3 spans 14 amino acids. Germline V gene data show CDR1 as MDHEN and CDR2 as SYDVKM. CDR3 sequence (DNA): TGTGCCAGCAGTTGGAGGGGTACCTCCTACGAGCAGTACTTC. Protein: CASSWRGTSYEQYF.

The chain is built from TRBV6-2 or TRBV6-3 and TRBJ2-7, with D hard to call. The CDR3 is 11 amino acids. Trimming stripped 7 bases from V and 9 bases from J, with 13 bases between. The V gene's germline CDR1 is MNHEY and CDR2 SVGEGT. The CDR3 sequence is CASKSPTGQYF. In DNA form, the CDR3 reads TGTGCCAGCAAGTCCCCCACGGGGCAGTACTTC.

The chain links TRBV20-1 to TRBJ2-1; 9 nucleotides agree with TRBD2. The germline CDR1 and CDR2 sequences are DFQATT and SNEGSKA (reference sequence). The CDR3 covers 14 residues. Germline trimming cut 6 bases from V and 5 bases from J; bases unmatched to any gene: 8. In DNA form, the CDR3 reads TGCAGTGCCCCACAGCGGGAGGTTAACAATGAGCAGTTCTTC. Its translation: CSAPQREVNNEQFF.

The chain links TRBV13 to TRBJ2-7; 8 nucleotides match TRBD1. CDR1 and CDR2 from the germline V gene are PRHDT and FYEKMQ (reference sequence). V shed 3 bases and J 2 bases; nucleotides not matched to a gene: 9. The CDR3 has 16 residues. CDR3 coding DNA: TGTGCCAGCAGCTTGGGGGCAGGGGGCAGGACCTACGAGCAGTACTTC. It specifies CASSLGAGGRTYEQYF.

This clonotype was counted a few times. V gene TRBV20-1 combines with J gene TRBJ2-3; D may be TRBD1 or TRBD2 (5 bases each). This CDR3 region has 13 residues. V lost 2 bases to trimming and J lost 6 bases, with 12 bases between them. Germline V gene data show CDR1 as DFQATT and CDR2 as SNEGSKA (reference sequence). CDR3 sequence (DNA): TGCAGTGCTAGAAAACCCGGGGCGGATACGCAGTATTTT. It codes for CSARKPGADTQYF.

The chain recombines TRBV12-3 or TRBV12-4 with TRBJ2-5, with 7 bases aligning to TRBD2. CDR3 length: 16 amino acids. Trimming at V came to 6 bases and at J to 2 bases, leaving 12 bases not matched to a gene. CDR3 amino acids: CASSFSRGDGQETQYF. CDR3 bases: TGTGCCAGCAGCTTCAGTCGGGGGGATGGGCAAGAGACCCAGTACTTC.

The V and J genes are TRBV29-1 and TRBJ2-1, with 7 bases fitting TRBD2. The CDR3 is made up of 16 amino acids. The ends lost 5 bases at V and 1 base at J; junction bases unmatched: 11. Germline CDR1 and CDR2: SQVTM and ANQGSEA. CDR3 DNA sequence: TGCAGCGTTCCAGCGGAGGGGCGGGGGTCCTACAATGAGCAGTTCTTC. Translating it yields CSVPAEGRGSYNEQFF.

The chain has TRBV7-2 and TRBJ1-2; a weak D match, TRBD1 (6 bases). The CDR3 runs to 16 residues. Between the trimmed V and J ends, which lost 3 bases and 4 bases, there was a span of 18 bases. Germline V gene data show CDR1 as SGHTA and CDR2 as FQGNSA. CDR3 coding DNA: TGTGCCAGCAGCTTGGTTGTTGCCCAGGGGACCTATGGCTACACCTTC. Protein sequence: CASSLVVAQGTYGYTF.

The V and J genes are TRBV20-1 and TRBJ2-1; either TRBD1 or TRBD2 may fit D (5 bases each). V dropped 6 bases and J dropped 5 bases, with 20 bases sitting between them. Germline CDR1 DFQATT, CDR2 SNEGSKA (reference sequence). The CDR3 has 15 residues. DNA of the CDR3: TGCAGTGCCCCGACTGGGGCGGGCCTCCACAATGAGCAGTTCTTC. Translation gives CSAPTGAGLHNEQFF.